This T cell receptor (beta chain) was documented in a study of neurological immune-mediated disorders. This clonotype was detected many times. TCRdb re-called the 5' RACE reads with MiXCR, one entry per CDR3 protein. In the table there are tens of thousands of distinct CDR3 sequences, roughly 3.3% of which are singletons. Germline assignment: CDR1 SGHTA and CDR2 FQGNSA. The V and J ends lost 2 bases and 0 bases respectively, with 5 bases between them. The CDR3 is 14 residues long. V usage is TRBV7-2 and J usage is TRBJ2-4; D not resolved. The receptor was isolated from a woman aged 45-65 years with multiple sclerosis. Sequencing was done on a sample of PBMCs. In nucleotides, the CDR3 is TGTGCCAGCAGCTTAAACCGAGCCAAAAACATTCAGTACTTC. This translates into CASSLNRAKNIQYF.